Listed below are T cell receptor beta chains from one sample, sequenced in a study of cytomegalovirus exposure and HLA in healthy donors. The assay was immunoSEQ multiplex PCR, and TCRdb's table has in-frame clones only and misses some. The table records 150,000 to 160,000 clones, more than 70% of them present only once. Sequencing was carried out using PBMCs. The receptors stem from a human donor in good health. CDR3s include the opening cysteine and the closing phenylalanine or tryptophan. The D gene is left open where the match is weak. Rows may omit the clone size; those that give it use once, few, many or a size class.

TRBV9	-	-	TRBJ2-2	CASSARGQNTGELFF	TGTGCCAGCAGCGCGCGGGGGCAGAACACCGGGGAGCTGTTTTTT
TRBV5-1	TRBD1	-	TRBJ1-2	CASSPGTGTYGYTF	TGCGCCAGCAGCCCCGGGACAGGAACCTATGGCTACACCTTC
TRBV28	-	-	TRBJ1-2	CASSLLQVEFGYTF	TGTGCCAGCAGTCTACTACAGGTGGAGTTCGGCTACACCTTC
TRBV5-1	-	-	TRBJ2-2	CASSLGAAASNTGELFF	TGCGCCAGCAGCTTGGGAGCGGCAGCTTCGAACACCGGGGAGCTGTTTTTT
TRBV27	TRBD1	-	TRBJ1-5	CASSFTGAYNQPQHF	TGTGCCAGCAGTTTTACAGGGGCTTACAATCAGCCCCAGCATTTT
TRBV28	TRBD1	-	TRBJ1-2	CASSLGQGNYGYTF	TGTGCCAGCAGTTTGGGACAGGGGAACTATGGCTACACCTTC
TRBV28	TRBD1	few	TRBJ2-7	CASSSGTGTAEYF	TGTGCCAGCAGTTCGGGGACCGGGACAGCAGAGTACTTC
TRBV27	TRBD1	once	TRBJ2-1	CASSWDRSFTVEQFF	TGTGCCAGCAGTTGGGACAGGAGCTTTACCGTTGAGCAGTTCTTC
TRBV7-8	TRBD2	-	TRBJ2-1	CASSLVNFRLAGNNEQFF	TGTGCCAGCAGCTTAGTTAATTTTCGACTAGCGGGAAACAATGAGCAGTTCTTC
TRBV7-3	TRBD2	-	TRBJ2-7	CASSLTGGKKDYEQYF	TGTGCCAGCAGCTTAACGGGGGGGAAAAAGGACTACGAGCAGTACTTC
TRBV5-1	-	-	TRBJ2-6	CASSQGHESGANVLTF	TGCGCCAGCAGCCAGGGACATGAGTCTGGGGCCAACGTCCTGACTTTC
TRBV7-2	TRBD1	-	TRBJ1-4	CASSLSVDRGNEKLFF	TGTGCCAGCAGCTTAAGTGTCGACAGGGGTAATGAAAAACTGTTTTTT
TRBV10-3	TRBD2	-	TRBJ2-1	CAINSGGPYNEQFF	TGTGCCATCAACTCGGGGGGGCCCTACAATGAGCAGTTCTTC
TRBV28	TRBD1	-	TRBJ1-2	CASSFGWTGGASYGYTF	TGTGCCAGCAGTTTTGGTTGGACAGGGGGGGCCTCCTATGGCTACACCTTC
TRBV5-1	TRBD2	-	TRBJ2-1	CASRQDPPRLAGLTNEQFF	TGCGCCAGCCGACAAGACCCCCCAAGACTAGCGGGGTTAACCAATGAGCAGTTCTTC
TRBV11-1	-	-	TRBJ1-2	CASSLKAGGYGYTF	TGTGCCAGCAGCTTAAAGGCGGGAGGCTATGGCTACACCTTC
TRBV9	-	-	TRBJ2-3	CASSVVGVTDTQYF	TGTGCCAGCAGCGTAGTCGGAGTCACAGATACGCAGTATTTT
TRBV5-1	TRBD2	-	TRBJ2-1	CASSWTSGGSNEQFF	TGCGCCAGCAGCTGGACTAGCGGGGGAAGCAATGAGCAGTTCTTC
TRBV21-1	-	-	TRBJ1-1	CASSIQGKGMNTEAFF	TGTGCCAGCAGCATACAGGGAAAAGGAATGAACACTGAAGCTTTCTTT
TRBV6-5	-	-	TRBJ2-2	CASSYVRVGTGELFF	TGTGCCAGCAGTTACGTCAGGGTGGGGACCGGGGAGCTGTTTTTT
TRBV2	-	-	TRBJ1-5	CASRGRNVQPQHF	TGTGCCAGCAGAGGGAGGAACGTTCAGCCCCAGCATTTT
TRBV2	TRBD1	-	TRBJ1-3	CASNPQGTEGDTIYF	TGTGCCAGCAACCCTCAGGGGACAGAGGGTGACACCATATATTTT
TRBV10-3	TRBD1	-	TRBJ1-3	CAISKTGTGSGNTIYF	TGTGCCATCAGTAAGACAGGGACCGGTTCTGGAAACACCATATATTTT
TRBV6-6	TRBD1	once	TRBJ2-7	CASSLLQGVGSYEQYF	TGTGCCAGCAGTTTGCTCCAGGGGGTGGGTTCCTACGAGCAGTACTTC
TRBV14	TRBD2	once	TRBJ2-3	CASSLAGGPADTQYF	TGTGCCAGCAGTCTAGCGGGGGGGCCCGCAGATACGCAGTATTTT
TRBV9	-	-	TRBJ2-2	CASSVAGTGELFF	TGTGCCAGCAGCGTAGCCGGCACCGGGGAGCTGTTTTTT
TRBV6-5	TRBD1	-	TRBJ1-3	CASRPQGASGNTIYF	TGTGCCAGCCGGCCGCAGGGGGCTTCTGGAAACACCATATATTTT
TRBV5-1	-	-	TRBJ1-5	CASSLGGGAPNQPQHF	TGCGCCAGCAGCTTGGGTGGGGGGGCTCCAAATCAGCCCCAGCATTTT
TRBV5-8	-	-	TRBJ1-1	CASSRTVFNTEAFF	TGTGCCAGCAGTCGAACGGTTTTTAACACTGAAGCTTTCTTT
TRBV7-9	-	few	TRBJ1-5	CASSPQGNQPQHF	TGTGCCAGCAGCCCACAGGGCAATCAGCCCCAGCATTTT
TRBV7-6	-	-	TRBJ2-1	CASSLFPRGSYNEQFF	TGTGCCAGCAGCTTGTTTCCCAGGGGCTCCTACAATGAGCAGTTCTTC